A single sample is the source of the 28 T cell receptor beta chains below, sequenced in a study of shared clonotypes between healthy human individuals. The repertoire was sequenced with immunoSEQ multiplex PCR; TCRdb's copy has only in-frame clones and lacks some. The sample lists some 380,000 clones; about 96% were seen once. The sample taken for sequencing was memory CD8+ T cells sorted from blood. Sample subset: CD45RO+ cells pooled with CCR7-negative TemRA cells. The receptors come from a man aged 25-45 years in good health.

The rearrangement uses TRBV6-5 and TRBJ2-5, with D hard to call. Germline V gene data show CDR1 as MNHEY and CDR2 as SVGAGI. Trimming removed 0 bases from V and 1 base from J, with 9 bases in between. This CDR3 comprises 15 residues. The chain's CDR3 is CASSYSTLPQETQYF. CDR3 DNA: TGTGCCAGCAGTTACTCGACCCTACCCCAAGAGACCCAGTACTTC.

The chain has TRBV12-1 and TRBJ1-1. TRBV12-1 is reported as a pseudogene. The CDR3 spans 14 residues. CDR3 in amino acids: CASSFDGDNTEAFF. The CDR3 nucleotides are TGTGCCAGCAGCTTTGATGGGGACAACACTGAAGCTTTCTTT.

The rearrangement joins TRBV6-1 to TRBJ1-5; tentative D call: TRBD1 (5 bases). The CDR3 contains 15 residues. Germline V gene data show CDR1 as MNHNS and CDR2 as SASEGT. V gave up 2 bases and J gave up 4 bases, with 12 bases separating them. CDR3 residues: CASSEHNRGNQPQHF. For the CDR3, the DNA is TGTGCCAGCAGTGAACACAATAGGGGAAATCAGCCCCAGCATTTT.

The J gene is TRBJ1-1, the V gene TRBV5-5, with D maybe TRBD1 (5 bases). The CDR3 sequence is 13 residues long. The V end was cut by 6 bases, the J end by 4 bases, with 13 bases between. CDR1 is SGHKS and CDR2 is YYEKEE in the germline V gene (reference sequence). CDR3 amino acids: CASTQQRGTEAFF. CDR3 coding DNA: TGTGCCAGCACCCAGCAAAGGGGCACTGAAGCTTTCTTT.

CDR3 nucleotides: TGTGCCAGCAGCTTAGAGGCGGGAGGGCACGATGAGCAGTTCTTC. Its protein is CASSLEAGGHDEQFF. The genes are TRBV7-2 and TRBJ2-1; TRBD2 matches 9 bases. Germline V CDR1 and CDR2: SGHTA, FQGNSA. The CDR3 is 15 residues long. Unmatched junction bases numbered 6, after V lost 1 base and J lost 8 bases.

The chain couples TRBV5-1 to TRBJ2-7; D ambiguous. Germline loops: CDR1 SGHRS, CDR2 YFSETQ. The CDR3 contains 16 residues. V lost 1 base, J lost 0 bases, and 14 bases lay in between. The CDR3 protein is CASSLTLVKSSYEQYF. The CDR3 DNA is TGCGCCAGCAGCTTGACCCTAGTCAAAAGCTCCTACGAGCAGTACTTC.

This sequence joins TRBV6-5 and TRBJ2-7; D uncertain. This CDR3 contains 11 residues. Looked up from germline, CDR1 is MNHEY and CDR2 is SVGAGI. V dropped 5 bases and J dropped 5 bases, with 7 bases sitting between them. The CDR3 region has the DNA TGTGCCAGCAGTCAAGGTAACGAGCAGTACTTC. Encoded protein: CASSQGNEQYF.

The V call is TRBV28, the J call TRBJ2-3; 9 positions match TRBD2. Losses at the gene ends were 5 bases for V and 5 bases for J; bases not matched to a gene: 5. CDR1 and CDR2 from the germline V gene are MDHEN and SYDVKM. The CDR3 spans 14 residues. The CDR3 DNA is TGTGCCAGCAGTGCGGGAGGGGCGGAAGATACGCAGTATTTT. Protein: CASSAGGAEDTQYF.

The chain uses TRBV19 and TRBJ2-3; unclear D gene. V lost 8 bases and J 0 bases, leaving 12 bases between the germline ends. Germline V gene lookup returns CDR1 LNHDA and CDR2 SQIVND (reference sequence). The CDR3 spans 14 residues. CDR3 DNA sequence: TGTGCCAGTCGGTTAGGTCCTAGCACAGATACGCAGTATTTT. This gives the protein CASRLGPSTDTQYF.

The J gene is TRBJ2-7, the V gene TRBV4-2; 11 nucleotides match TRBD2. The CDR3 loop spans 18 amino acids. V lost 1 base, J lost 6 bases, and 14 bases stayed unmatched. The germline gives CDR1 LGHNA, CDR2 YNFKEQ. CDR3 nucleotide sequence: TGTGCCAGCAGCCAAGGAGGTACTCGGGGGCTAGCGGGGGGCGAGCAGTACTTC. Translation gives CASSQGGTRGLAGGEQYF.

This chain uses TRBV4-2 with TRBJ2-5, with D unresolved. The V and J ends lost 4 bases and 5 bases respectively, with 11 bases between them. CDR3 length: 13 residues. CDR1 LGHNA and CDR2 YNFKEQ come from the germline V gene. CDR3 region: CASSPQSWETQYF. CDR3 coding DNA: TGTGCCAGCAGCCCGCAATCTTGGGAGACCCAGTACTTC.

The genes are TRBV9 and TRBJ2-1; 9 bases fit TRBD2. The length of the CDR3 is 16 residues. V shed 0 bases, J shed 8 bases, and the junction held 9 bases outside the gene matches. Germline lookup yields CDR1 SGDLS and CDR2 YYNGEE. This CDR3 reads CASSVGSSGSVDEQFF. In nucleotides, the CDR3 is TGTGCCAGCAGCGTAGGGAGTAGCGGGAGTGTCGATGAGCAGTTCTTC. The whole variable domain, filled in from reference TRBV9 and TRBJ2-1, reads DSGVTQTPKHLITATGQRVTLRCSPRSGDLSVYWYQQSLDQGLQFLIQYYNGEERAKGNILERFSAQQFPDLHSELNLSSLELGDSALYFCASSVGSSGSVDEQFFGPGTRLTVL.

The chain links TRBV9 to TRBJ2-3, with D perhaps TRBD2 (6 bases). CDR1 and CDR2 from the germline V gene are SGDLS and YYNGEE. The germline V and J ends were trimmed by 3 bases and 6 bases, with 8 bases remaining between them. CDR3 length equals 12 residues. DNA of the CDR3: TGTGCCAGCAGCGAGGGGAGGGATACGCAGTATTTT. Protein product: CASSEGRDTQYF.

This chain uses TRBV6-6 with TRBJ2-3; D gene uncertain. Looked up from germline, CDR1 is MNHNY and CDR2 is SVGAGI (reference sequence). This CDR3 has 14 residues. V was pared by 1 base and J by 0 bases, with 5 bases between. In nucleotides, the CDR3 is TGTGCCAGCAGTTACTTGGGGAGCACAGATACGCAGTATTTT. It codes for CASSYLGSTDTQYF.

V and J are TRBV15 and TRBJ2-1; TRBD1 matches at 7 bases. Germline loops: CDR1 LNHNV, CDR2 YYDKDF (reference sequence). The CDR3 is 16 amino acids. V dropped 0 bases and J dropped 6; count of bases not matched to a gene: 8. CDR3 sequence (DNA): TGTGCCACCAGCAGAGAACAGGGGAGAGGTATCAATGAGCAGTTCTTC. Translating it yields CATSREQGRGINEQFF.

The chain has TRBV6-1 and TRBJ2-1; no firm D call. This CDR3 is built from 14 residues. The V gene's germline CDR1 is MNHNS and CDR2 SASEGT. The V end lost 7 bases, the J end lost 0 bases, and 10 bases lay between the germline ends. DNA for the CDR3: TGTGCCAGCAAGGTGCGAAACTCCTACAATGAGCAGTTCTTC. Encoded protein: CASKVRNSYNEQFF.

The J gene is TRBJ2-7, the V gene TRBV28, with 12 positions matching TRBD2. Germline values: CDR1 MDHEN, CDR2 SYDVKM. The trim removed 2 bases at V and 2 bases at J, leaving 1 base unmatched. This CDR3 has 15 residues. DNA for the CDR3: TGTGCCAGCAGTTTACGACTAGCGGGAGCCTACGAGCAGTACTTC. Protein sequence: CASSLRLAGAYEQYF.

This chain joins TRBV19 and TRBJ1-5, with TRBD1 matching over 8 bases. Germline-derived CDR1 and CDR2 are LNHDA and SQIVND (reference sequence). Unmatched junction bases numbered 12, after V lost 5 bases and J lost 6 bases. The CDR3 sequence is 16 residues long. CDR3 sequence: CASSPLGTRGPQPQHF. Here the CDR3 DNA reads TGTGCCAGTAGTCCCCTCGGTACCAGGGGGCCTCAGCCCCAGCATTTT.

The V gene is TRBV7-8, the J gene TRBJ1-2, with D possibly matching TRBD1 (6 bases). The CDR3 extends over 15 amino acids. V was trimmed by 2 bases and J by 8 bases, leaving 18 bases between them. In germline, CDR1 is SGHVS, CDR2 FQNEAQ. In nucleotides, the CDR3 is TGTGCCAGCAGCTTAATCCGGGACACTTCCTCGGGCTACACCTTC. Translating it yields CASSLIRDTSSGYTF.

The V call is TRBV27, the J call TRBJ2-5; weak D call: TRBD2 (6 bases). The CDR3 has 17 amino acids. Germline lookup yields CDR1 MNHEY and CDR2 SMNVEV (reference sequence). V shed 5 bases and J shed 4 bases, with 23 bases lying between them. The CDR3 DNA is TGTGCCAGCAGTCCTGGCGGGATAGGGAGAATAGGAGAGACCCAGTACTTC. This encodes CASSPGGIGRIGETQYF.

CDR3 residues: CSVGFPGTMNTEAFF. CDR3 DNA: TGCAGCGTTGGTTTCCCCGGAACTATGAACACTGAAGCTTTCTTT. The chain joins TRBV29-1 to TRBJ1-1, with D hard to call. V was cut by 4 bases and J by 0 bases, with 15 bases left in between. CDR1 SQVTM and CDR2 ANQGSEA come from the germline V gene. This CDR3 is 15 amino acids long.

The CDR3 DNA reads as TGTGCCAGCGGATGGACAGAGGTCACAGATACGCAGTATTTT. Translating it yields CASGWTEVTDTQYF. The chain has TRBV5-6 and TRBJ2-3, with TRBD1 as a possible D gene (6 bases). The germline CDR1 and CDR2 sequences are SGHDT and YYEEEE. Trimming pared 7 bases from V and 2 bases from J, leaving 14 bases between. The CDR3 extends over 14 amino acids. Based on the CDR3 plus reference TRBV5-6 and TRBJ2-3, the full variable domain is DAGVTQSPTHLIKTRGQQVTLRCSPKSGHDTVSWYQQALGQGPQFIFQYYEEEERQRGNFPDRFSGHQFPNYSSELNVNALLLGDSALYLCASGWTEVTDTQYFGPGTRLTVL.

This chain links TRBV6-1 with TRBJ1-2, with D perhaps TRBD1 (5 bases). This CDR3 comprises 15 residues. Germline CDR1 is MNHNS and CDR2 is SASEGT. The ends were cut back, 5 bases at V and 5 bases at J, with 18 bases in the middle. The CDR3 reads CASSSQDIGLYGYTF. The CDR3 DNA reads TGTGCCAGCAGTTCCCAGGACATCGGGCTTTATGGCTACACCTTC.

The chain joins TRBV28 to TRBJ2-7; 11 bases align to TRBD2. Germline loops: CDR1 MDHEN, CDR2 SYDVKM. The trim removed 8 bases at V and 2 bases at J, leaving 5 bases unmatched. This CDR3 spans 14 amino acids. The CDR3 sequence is CASQGLAVAYEQYF. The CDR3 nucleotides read TGTGCCAGCCAGGGACTAGCGGTCGCCTACGAGCAGTACTTC.

The CDR3 region has the DNA TGTGCCAGCTCACCTAAGACTAGCGGGAGTACAGATACGCAGTATTTT. This gives the protein CASSPKTSGSTDTQYF. The V gene is TRBV18, the J gene TRBJ2-3, with 12 bases identical to TRBD2. CDR1 KGHSH and CDR2 LQKENI come from the germline V gene. This CDR3 spans 16 amino acids. V lost 3 bases, J lost 3 bases, and 4 bases stayed unmatched.

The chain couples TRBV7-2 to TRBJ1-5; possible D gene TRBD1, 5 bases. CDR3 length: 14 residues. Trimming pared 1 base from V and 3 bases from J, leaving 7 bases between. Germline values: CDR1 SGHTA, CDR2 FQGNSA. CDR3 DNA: TGTGCCAGCAGCTTAGTAGGGGTCAATCAGCCCCAGCATTTT. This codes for CASSLVGVNQPQHF.

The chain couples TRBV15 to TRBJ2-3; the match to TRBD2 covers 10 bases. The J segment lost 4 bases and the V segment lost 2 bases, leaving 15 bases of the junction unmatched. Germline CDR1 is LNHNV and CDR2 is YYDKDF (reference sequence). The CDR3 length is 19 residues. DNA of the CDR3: TGTGCCACCAGCAGATACAACCCGAAGCGGGAGGGTGGGGCAGATACGCAGTATTTT. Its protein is CATSRYNPKREGGADTQYF.

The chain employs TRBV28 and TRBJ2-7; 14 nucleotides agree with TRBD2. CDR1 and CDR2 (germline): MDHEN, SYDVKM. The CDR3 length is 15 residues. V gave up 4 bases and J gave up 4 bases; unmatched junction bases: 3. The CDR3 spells CASSYGTSGSYEQYF. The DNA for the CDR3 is TGTGCCAGCAGTTACGGGACTAGCGGGAGTTACGAGCAGTACTTC.